Below, one T cell receptor beta chain is given with its context. The antigen is undetermined. Healthy people donating bone marrow made up the donors. These data are taken from a study of cytomegalovirus exposure and HLA in healthy donors. Study-wide points: As was reported, the classifier diagnosed cytomegalovirus status with high specificity and sensitivity. Later on, an analysis tied 15,000 to 20,000 TCR beta sequences to HLA alleles at 0.05 false discovery rate.

The PCR was carried out with 60 Vbeta primers and 13 Jbeta primers. How the authors handled the data: Later analysis identified some 88 million unique TCR beta chains, 9 million to 13 million shared. Measured with immunoSEQ multiplex PCR; TCRdb has only the in-frame clones, and not every one. V, J and clone size are taken as reported in that table, and D and trimming were inferred from the DNA itself. Of 100,000 to 150,000 clones in the sample, 73% were seen once. Trimming pared 1 base from V and 7 bases from J, leaving 28 bases between. This CDR3 is 19 amino acids long. Germline-derived CDR1 and CDR2 are GTSNPN and SVGIG (reference sequence).

The receptor was isolated from a woman aged 40 to 50 in good health and CMV-seropositive. This chain links TRBV30 with TRBJ1-4; a possible D gene is TRBD1 (5 bases). The sequenced sample consisted of PBMCs. CDR3 loop: CAWSETNYGTWGSSEKLFF. CDR3 sequence (DNA): TGTGCCTGGAGTGAAACAAATTACGGGACTTGGGGCAGTTCTGAAAAACTGTTTTTT.